What follows are 28 T cell receptor beta chains derived from one specimen sequenced in a study of blood T cell repertoires in COVID-19. Method: immunoSEQ multiplex PCR; TCRdb's copy keeps in-frame clones and lacks some. The sample includes under 350,000 clones, about 89% of them seen just once. The sequenced sample was PBMCs or T cells enriched from blood (not recorded which). The receptors derive from a woman in her late teens or twenties who had recovered from COVID-19.

Only a few counts were recorded for this clone. The chain uses TRBV7-2 and TRBJ2-2; unclear D gene. Trimming took 5 bases from V and 3 from J, leaving 7 bases between them. In germline, CDR1 is SGHTA, CDR2 FQGNSA. The CDR3 is 13 residues long. CDR3 sequence (DNA): TGTGCCAGCAGCACACGGGACACCGGGGAGCTGTTTTTT. Its protein product is CASSTRDTGELFF.

This sequence joins TRBV30 and TRBJ1-1, with D unresolved. The germline V gene encodes CDR1 GTSNPN and CDR2 SVGIG (reference sequence). This CDR3 spans 12 amino acids. V lost 0 bases, J lost 4 bases, and 6 bases lay in between. CDR3 residues: CAWSVSITEAFF. The CDR3 DNA is TGTGCCTGGAGTGTGTCAATCACTGAAGCTTTCTTT.

The chain links TRBV30 to TRBJ2-1, with 10 bases lining up with TRBD1. CDR3 length: 15 residues. The V and J ends lost 2 bases and 8 bases, in that order; junction bases with no gene match: 9. From germline, CDR1 is GTSNPN and CDR2 SVGIG (reference sequence). This CDR3 is CAWSFPGQGGDEQFF. DNA of the CDR3: TGTGCCTGGAGTTTCCCCGGACAGGGGGGAGATGAGCAGTTCTTC.

The rearrangement joins TRBV7-6 to TRBJ1-4; TRBD1 matches at 7 bases. V was pared by 0 bases and J by 1 base, with 8 bases of the junction left unmatched. The germline gives CDR1 SGHVS, CDR2 FNYEAQ. This CDR3 is built from 18 residues. The CDR3 protein is CASSLAYLRGLTNEKLFF. The CDR3, as DNA: TGTGCCAGCAGCTTAGCGTATCTAAGGGGGCTAACTAATGAAAAACTGTTTTTT.

The V gene is TRBV21-1, the J gene TRBJ1-2; no DNA check was done on the table's D call, TRBD1. TRBV21-1 is tagged as a pseudogene. The CDR3 runs 17 residues. The CDR3 DNA is TGTGCCAGCAGCAAAGGAGGCAGGGGGCCTCCCCTCTATGGCTACACCTTC. This translates into CASSKGGRGPPLYGYTF.

The V call is TRBV7-8, the J call TRBJ1-1, with 7 bases that match TRBD1. Germline trimming cut 7 bases from V and 4 bases from J; bases unmatched to any gene: 6. This CDR3 contains 13 residues. CDR1 SGHVS and CDR2 FQNEAQ come from the germline V gene. The CDR3 spells CASTLTGITEAFF. CDR3 DNA: TGTGCCAGCACCTTGACAGGGATCACTGAAGCTTTCTTT. Supplemented by reference TRBV7-8 and TRBJ1-1, the full variable domain reads GAGVSQSPRYKVAKRGQDVALRCDPISGHVSLFWYQQALGQGPEFLTYFQNEAQLDKSGLPSDRFFAERPEGSVSTLKIQRTQQEDSAVYLCASTLTGITEAFFGQGTRLTVV.

The chain couples TRBV9 to TRBJ1-1; 7 nucleotides match TRBD1. Germline V gives CDR1 SGDLS, CDR2 YYNGEE. Trimming at V came to 3 bases and at J to 1 base, leaving 3 bases not matched to a gene. There are 14 residues in the CDR3. The CDR3 coding sequence is TGTGCCAGCAGCGCCCGACAGGGGAACACTGAAGCTTTCTTT. This encodes CASSARQGNTEAFF.

This chain joins TRBV7-9 and TRBJ2-7, with TRBD1 matching 9 bases. Germline trimming cut 10 bases from V and 1 base from J; bases unmatched to any gene: 8. CDR3 length: 14 amino acids. The V gene's germline CDR1 is SEHNR and CDR2 FQNEAQ (reference sequence). CDR3 sequence (DNA): TGTGCCACCGGGGGACAGGGAGGGTCCTACGAGCAGTACTTC. This sequence encodes CATGGQGGSYEQYF.

The chain combines TRBV7-2 with TRBJ2-5; TRBD2 is a possible D gene (6 bases). The germline gives CDR1 SGHTA, CDR2 FQGNSA. The CDR3 loop spans 14 amino acids. The V end was cut by 5 bases, the J end by 2 bases, with 12 bases between. The CDR3 DNA reads as TGTGCCAGCAGCGCCAGACTAGTGCAAGAGACCCAGTACTTC. Amino acids: CASSARLVQETQYF.

V is TRBV5-1 and J is TRBJ2-7; 9 bases align to TRBD1. This CDR3 comprises 18 residues. Germline V lookup: CDR1 SGHRS, CDR2 YFSETQ. Trimming at V came to 4 bases and at J to 1 base, leaving 15 bases not matched to a gene. The CDR3: CASSTSSGTGRYSYEQYF. CDR3 nucleotide sequence: TGCGCCAGCAGCACCTCCTCCGGGACAGGGCGATATTCCTACGAGCAGTACTTC.

The chain combines TRBV11-3 with TRBJ2-1; TRBD2 matches 8 bases. The CDR3 contains 16 residues. In germline, CDR1 is SGHNT, CDR2 YENEEA. The J segment lost 7 bases and the V segment lost 3 bases, leaving 11 bases of the junction unmatched. DNA of the CDR3: TGTGCCAGCAGCTTCAGTGTATCGGGAGGGCCGAATGAGCAGTTCTTC. Protein: CASSFSVSGGPNEQFF. The full variable domain, rest sourced from reference TRBV11-3 and TRBJ2-1, is EAGVVQSPRYKIIEKKQPVAFWCNPISGHNTLYWYLQNLGQGPELLIRYENEEAVDDSQLPKDRFSAERLKGVDSTLKIQPAELGDSAVYLCASSFSVSGGPNEQFFGPGTRLTVL.

This rearrangement joins TRBV7-3 to TRBJ2-7, with 9 bases lining up with TRBD2. The CDR3 is 15 residues long. CDR1 is SGHTA, CDR2 FQGTGA, per germline. Trimming at V came to 5 bases and at J to 2 bases, leaving 7 bases not matched to a gene. The CDR3: CASSPTAGGPYEQYF. DNA for the CDR3: TGTGCCAGCAGCCCAACAGCGGGAGGCCCCTACGAGCAGTACTTC.

This chain links TRBV10-3 with TRBJ2-5; 10 bases agree with TRBD2. This CDR3 comprises 16 residues. The germline gives CDR1 ENHRY, CDR2 SYGVKD. The trim removed 0 bases at V and 5 bases at J, leaving 6 bases unmatched. The CDR3 coding sequence is TGTGCCATCAGTGAGTCGGAAGCGGGGGGGCGTGAGACCCAGTACTTC. Residues: CAISESEAGGRETQYF.

This clone was detected a few times. The rearrangement joins TRBV28 to TRBJ1-5; TRBD1 matches 7 bases. This CDR3 region has 14 residues. Germline values: CDR1 MDHEN, CDR2 SYDVKM. Germline trimming cut 10 bases from V and 6 bases from J; bases unmatched to any gene: 12. The CDR3 reads CATARAGGVQPQHF. CDR3 coding DNA: TGTGCCACCGCCAGGGCAGGGGGTGTTCAGCCCCAGCATTTT.

V is TRBV5-1 and J is TRBJ2-3; 11 bases line up with TRBD2. The CDR3 contains 16 residues. V lost 0 bases to trimming and J lost 4 bases; unmatched junction nucleotides: 4. Germline CDR1 SGHRS, CDR2 YFSETQ. Written as DNA, the CDR3 is TGCGCCAGCAGCTTGGCCCTAGCGGGGGGCGCAGATACGCAGTATTTT. Amino acid sequence: CASSLALAGGADTQYF.

The chain links TRBV28 to TRBJ1-5; D is perhaps TRBD1 (6 bases). This CDR3 region has 15 residues. V shed 3 bases and J shed 7 bases, with 16 bases lying between them. CDR1 and CDR2 from the germline V gene are MDHEN and SYDVKM. CDR3 loop: CASSLGNRVGQPQHF. CDR3 bases: TGTGCCAGCAGTTTGGGTAACAGGGTGGGGCAGCCCCAGCATTTT.

The chain couples TRBV1 to TRBJ1-1; the D call in the table, TRBD1, was not verified against the DNA. TRBV1 is marked as a pseudogene. This CDR3 contains 15 residues. The CDR3 nucleotides are TGCACCAGCAGCCTTTTACAGGGAGAGGACACTGAAGCTTTCTTT. Amino acids: CTSSLLQGEDTEAFF.

The V and J genes are TRBV3-1 (or the pseudogene TRBV3-2) and TRBJ1-3; TRBD1 matches at 9 bases. The CDR3 length is 18 residues. V trimming: 1 base; J trimming: 2 bases; junction bases outside the gene matches: 9. CDR1 is LGHDT, CDR2 YNNKEL, per germline (reference sequence). The CDR3: CASSQVVRDRVPGNTIYF. In DNA, the CDR3 is TGTGCCAGCAGCCAAGTTGTCCGGGACAGGGTTCCTGGAAACACCATATATTTT.

The rearrangement joins TRBV6-5 to TRBJ1-2; 7 bases agree with TRBD1. CDR1 is MNHEY, CDR2 SVGAGI, per germline. There are 15 residues in the CDR3. V lost 5 bases and J lost 0; bases outside the gene matches: 6. This CDR3 is CASSRQGQSNYGYTF. The CDR3 DNA reads TGTGCCAGCAGTAGACAGGGCCAATCTAACTATGGCTACACCTTC.

This clone was found once. The gene calls are TRBV4-2 and TRBJ2-7; D possibly corresponds to TRBD1 (5 bases). V lost 1 base and J 7 bases, leaving 17 bases between the germline ends. Germline V gene data show CDR1 as LGHNA and CDR2 as YNFKEQ. The CDR3 has 15 residues. The CDR3, as DNA: TGTGCCAGCAGCCAAGGGGTCAGGGATCCATGGGAGCAGTACTTC. This gives the protein CASSQGVRDPWEQYF.

This sequence joins TRBV3-1 (or the pseudogene TRBV3-2) and TRBJ2-2, with a weak D call TRBD1 (6 bases). The CDR3 is 15 amino acids. Trimming pared 3 bases from V and 8 bases from J, leaving 16 bases between. The germline gives CDR1 LGHDT, CDR2 YNNKEL (reference sequence). The CDR3 loop reads CASSQNRVPSGELFF. The CDR3 DNA sequence: TGTGCCAGCAGCCAGAACAGGGTCCCGAGTGGGGAGCTGTTTTTT.

V usage is TRBV7-3 and J usage is TRBJ1-1, with D perhaps matching TRBD1 (6 bases). Germline loops: CDR1 SGHTA, CDR2 FQGTGA. The CDR3 length is 16 residues. Trimming took off 0 bases at V and 0 bases at J, with 11 bases between the two ends. The CDR3 region is CASSLTGGPMNTEAFF. CDR3 nucleotide sequence: TGTGCCAGCAGCTTAACAGGGGGTCCAATGAACACTGAAGCTTTCTTT.

The V call is TRBV5-4, the J call TRBJ2-6, with TRBD1 as a possible D gene (5 bases). The CDR3 runs 15 residues. Germline loops: CDR1 SGHNT, CDR2 YYREEE (reference sequence). The ends were cut back, 0 bases at V and 4 bases at J, with 8 bases in the middle. CDR3 bases: TGTGCCAGCAGCTTGGGGGGCCTGGGGGCCAACGTCCTGACTTTC. It specifies CASSLGGLGANVLTF.

The chain is built from TRBV2 and TRBJ1-1; D is undetermined. This CDR3 region has 13 residues. CDR1 SNHLY and CDR2 FYNNEI come from the germline V gene. Between the trimmed V and J ends, which lost 6 bases and 7 bases, there was a span of 15 bases. The CDR3 loop is CASSATERDEAFF. Here the CDR3 DNA reads TGTGCCAGCAGCGCGACCGAGAGGGATGAAGCTTTCTTT.

The V call is TRBV6-5, the J call TRBJ1-1; no definite D call. This CDR3 spans 14 amino acids. Looked up from germline, CDR1 is MNHEY and CDR2 is SVGAGI. Trimming cost V 3 bases and J 3 bases, with 11 bases left between them. The CDR3 DNA follows: TGTGCCAGCAGTTATCGGGTCGTCGACACTGAAGCTTTCTTT. It translates to CASSYRVVDTEAFF.

This rearrangement joins TRBV7-9 to TRBJ2-3, with D possibly TRBD2 on 6 matching bases. Trimming removed 1 base at V and 2 bases at J, with 10 bases between. The length of the CDR3 is 15 residues. Germline-derived CDR1 and CDR2 are SEHNR and FQNEAQ (reference sequence). This CDR3 is CASSLGGGVTDTQYF. The CDR3 DNA reads as TGTGCCAGCAGCTTAGGAGGCGGGGTCACAGATACGCAGTATTTT.

V and J are TRBV19 and TRBJ2-1, with TRBD2 matching over 11 bases. The CDR3 is made up of 15 amino acids. The V segment lost 3 bases and the J segment 7 bases; nucleotides outside the gene matches: 5. Germline CDR1 reads LNHDA; CDR2 reads SQIVND (reference sequence). CDR3: CASSISGRAGNEQFF. CDR3 in DNA: TGTGCCAGTAGTATTAGCGGGAGGGCCGGTAATGAGCAGTTCTTC.

The rearrangement uses TRBV6-5 and TRBJ1-2; 7 nucleotides align to TRBD1. From germline, CDR1 is MNHEY and CDR2 SVGAGI. The CDR3 loop spans 15 amino acids. V lost 2 bases, J lost 4 bases, and 7 bases stayed unmatched. CDR3 DNA sequence: TGTGCCAGCAGTTACGGGGTAGGACAGGTCTATGGCTACACCTTC. Its protein is CASSYGVGQVYGYTF.